The clone carrying this T cell receptor (beta chain) appeared a single time. Its antigen is unidentified. The data were taken from a study of T cell responses to AZD1222 COVID-19 vaccine. CDR1 and CDR2 (germline): SGHTS, YDEGEE. V was pared by 3 bases and J by 6 bases, with 13 bases between. The CDR3 sequence is 14 residues long. Study conclusions and caveats: Clonal diversity may have been underestimated, and the donors were mostly white British, with more females than males.

Measured with immunoSEQ multiplex PCR; TCRdb has only the in-frame clones, and not every one. Among 150,000 to 200,000 clones listed, around nine tenths were seen once. The sequence was obtained from an adult who received the MenACWY meningococcal vaccine as a control. The chain uses TRBV5-8 and TRBJ2-1, with a weak D call TRBD2 (5 bases). This sample comprised peripheral blood, obtained 28 days after the second dose of the MenACWY control vaccine. Here the CDR3 reads CASSSLAGSNEQFF. CDR3 sequence (DNA): TGTGCCAGCAGCTCCCTAGCAGGCTCCAATGAGCAGTTCTTC.